What follows are 9 T cell receptor beta chains derived from one specimen sequenced in a study of PD-1 blockade in classical Hodgkin lymphoma. All the patients suffered relapse after autologous stem cell transplantation, and brentuximab vedotin exposure differed. The protocol was immunoSEQ multiplex PCR, while the TCRdb copy is restricted to in-frame clones and leaves out a portion. The sample comprises approximately 99,000 clones, 89% of which are singletons, and around 20% rests with the top ten. The sequenced sample was peripheral blood mononuclear cells (PBMCs), obtained before the second cycle of nivolumab. The source is a human donor with classical Hodgkin lymphoma.

The V gene is TRBV5-1, the J gene TRBJ2-7; 8 nucleotides line up with TRBD1. This CDR3 region has 15 residues. The V and J ends lost 3 bases and 3 bases, in that order; junction bases with no gene match: 8. Germline-derived CDR1 and CDR2 are SGHRS and YFSETQ. In DNA, the CDR3 is TGCGCCAGCAGCTCCCAGGGGGCGAATCTCTACGAGCAGTACTTC. Amino acids: CASSSQGANLYEQYF.

The chain links TRBV6-1 to TRBJ1-1, with D perhaps matching TRBD1 (5 bases). Trimming shortened V by 7 bases and J by 6 bases, and 12 bases separated the two germline ends. The V gene's germline CDR1 is MNHNS and CDR2 SASEGT. This CDR3 has 12 amino acids. CDR3 region: CASTEGRAEAFF. In DNA form, the CDR3 reads TGTGCCAGCACCGAGGGCAGGGCTGAAGCTTTCTTT.

V and J are TRBV12-5 and TRBJ2-5, with D maybe TRBD2 (6 bases). This CDR3 has 13 amino acids. Trimming pared 6 bases from V and 5 bases from J, leaving 13 bases between. Germline V gives CDR1 LGHNT, CDR2 FRNRAP. Here the CDR3 reads CASGSGTWETQYF. The DNA of the CDR3 is TGTGCTAGTGGGTCCGGGACTTGGGAGACCCAGTACTTC.

The chain recombines TRBV28 with TRBJ2-5; D is unresolved. CDR3 size: 16 residues. The germline V and J ends were trimmed by 3 bases and 5 bases, with 19 bases remaining between them. CDR1 and CDR2 (germline): MDHEN, SYDVKM. Here the CDR3 reads CASSFPLGPDGETQYF. CDR3 DNA: TGTGCCAGCAGTTTTCCCCTAGGACCCGACGGGGAGACCCAGTACTTC.

In this sample, this clone turned up once. This sequence joins TRBV7-2 and TRBJ2-1; 7 bases agree with TRBD2. CDR3 length: 16 residues. Looked up from germline, CDR1 is SGHTA and CDR2 is FQGNSA. Trimming cost V 5 bases and J 6 bases; bases outside gene matches: 13. The CDR3 DNA is TGTGCCAGCAGCCCCGGCGGACCTGGGGGGGGCAATGAGCAGTTCTTC. Translated: CASSPGGPGGGNEQFF.

This chain uses TRBV19 with TRBJ1-5; D gene uncertain. CDR3 length: 13 residues. Germline-derived CDR1 and CDR2 are LNHDA and SQIVND (reference sequence). Trimming stripped 4 bases from V and 0 bases from J, with 4 bases between. DNA of the CDR3: TGTGCCAGTAGTAAAGATAGCAATCAGCCCCAGCATTTT. Translated, it gives CASSKDSNQPQHF.

This chain connects TRBV2 to TRBJ1-1; D is possibly TRBD1 (6 bases). The germline V gene encodes CDR1 SNHLY and CDR2 FYNNEI. The V end was cut by 6 bases, the J end by 3 bases, with 14 bases between. This CDR3 comprises 14 residues. Written as DNA, the CDR3 is TGTGCCAGCAGCGAACAACAGGGATACACTGAAGCTTTCTTT. Protein: CASSEQQGYTEAFF.

The chain has TRBV9 and TRBJ2-2; D is undetermined. This CDR3 comprises 13 residues. Germline assignment: CDR1 SGDLS and CDR2 YYNGEE. Trimming stripped 1 base from V and 5 bases from J, with 6 bases between. CDR3 region: CASSVTSTGELFF. The CDR3 DNA follows: TGTGCCAGCAGCGTAACCTCTACCGGGGAGCTGTTTTTT.

V is TRBV6-5 and J is TRBJ1-5; no definite D call. The CDR3 is 12 amino acids. Germline assignment: CDR1 MNHEY and CDR2 SVGAGI. The V end lost 5 bases, the J end lost 7 bases, and 9 bases lay between the germline ends. Written as DNA, the CDR3 is TGTGCCAGCAGTATTTCGTCGCAGCCCCAGCATTTT. Its protein product is CASSISSQPQHF.